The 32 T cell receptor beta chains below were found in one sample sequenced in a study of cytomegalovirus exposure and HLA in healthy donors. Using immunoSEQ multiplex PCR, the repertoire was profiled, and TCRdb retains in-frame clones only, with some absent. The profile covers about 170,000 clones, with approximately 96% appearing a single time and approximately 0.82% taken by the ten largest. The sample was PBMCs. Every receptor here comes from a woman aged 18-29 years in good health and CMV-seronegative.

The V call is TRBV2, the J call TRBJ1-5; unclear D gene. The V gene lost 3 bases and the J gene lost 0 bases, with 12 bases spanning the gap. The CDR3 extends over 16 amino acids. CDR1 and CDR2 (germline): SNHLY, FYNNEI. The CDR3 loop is CASSDPWTDSNQPQHF. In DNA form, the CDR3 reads TGTGCCAGCAGTGACCCCTGGACTGATAGCAATCAGCCCCAGCATTTT.

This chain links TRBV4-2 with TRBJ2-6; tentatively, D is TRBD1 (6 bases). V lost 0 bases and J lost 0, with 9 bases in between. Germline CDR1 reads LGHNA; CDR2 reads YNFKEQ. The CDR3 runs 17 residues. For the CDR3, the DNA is TGTGCCAGCAGCCAAGATCAGGGGAGCTCTGGGGCCAACGTCCTGACTTTC. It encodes CASSQDQGSSGANVLTF.

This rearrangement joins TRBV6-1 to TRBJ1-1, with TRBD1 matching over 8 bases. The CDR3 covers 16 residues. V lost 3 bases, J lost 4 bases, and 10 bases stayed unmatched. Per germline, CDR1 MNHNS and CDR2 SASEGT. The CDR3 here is CASSDDRGWRGTEAFF. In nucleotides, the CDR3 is TGTGCCAGCAGTGACGACAGGGGTTGGCGAGGCACTGAAGCTTTCTTT.

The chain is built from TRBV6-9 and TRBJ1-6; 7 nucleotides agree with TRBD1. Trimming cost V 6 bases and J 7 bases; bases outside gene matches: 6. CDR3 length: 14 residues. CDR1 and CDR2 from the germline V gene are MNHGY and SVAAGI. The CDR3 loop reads CASSSQGRNSPLHF. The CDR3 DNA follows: TGTGCCAGCAGCTCACAGGGGCGAAATTCACCCCTCCACTTT.

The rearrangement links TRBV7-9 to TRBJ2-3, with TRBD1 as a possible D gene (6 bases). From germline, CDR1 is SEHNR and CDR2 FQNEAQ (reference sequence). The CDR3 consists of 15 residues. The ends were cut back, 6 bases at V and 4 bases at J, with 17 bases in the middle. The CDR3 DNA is TGTGCCAGCAGTCTAACAGGGAGTGATTCAGATACGCAGTATTTT. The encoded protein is CASSLTGSDSDTQYF.

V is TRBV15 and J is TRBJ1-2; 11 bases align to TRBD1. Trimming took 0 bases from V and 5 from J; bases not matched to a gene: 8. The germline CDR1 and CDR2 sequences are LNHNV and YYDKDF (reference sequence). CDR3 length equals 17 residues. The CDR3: CATSRDLGTGGLYGYTF. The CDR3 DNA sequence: TGTGCCACCAGCAGAGATCTGGGGACAGGGGGACTTTATGGCTACACCTTC.

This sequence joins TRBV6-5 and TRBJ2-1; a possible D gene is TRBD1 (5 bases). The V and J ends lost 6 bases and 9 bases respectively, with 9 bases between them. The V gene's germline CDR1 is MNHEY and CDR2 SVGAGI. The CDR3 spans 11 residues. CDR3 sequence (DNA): TGTGCCAGCAGCCATGACAGTGAGCAGTTCTTC. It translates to CASSHDSEQFF.

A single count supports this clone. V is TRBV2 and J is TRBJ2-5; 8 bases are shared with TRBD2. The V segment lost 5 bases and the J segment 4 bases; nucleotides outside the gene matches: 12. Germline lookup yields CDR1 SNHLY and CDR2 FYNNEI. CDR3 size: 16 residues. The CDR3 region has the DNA TGTGCCAGCAGTTTAGACGGGGGGGCCAAAGGAGAGACCCAGTACTTC. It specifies CASSLDGGAKGETQYF.

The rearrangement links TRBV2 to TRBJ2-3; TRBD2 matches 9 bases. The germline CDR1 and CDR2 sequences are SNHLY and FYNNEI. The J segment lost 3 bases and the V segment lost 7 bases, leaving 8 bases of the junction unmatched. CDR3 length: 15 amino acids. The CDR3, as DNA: TGTGCCAGCAACCAATTAGCGGGGGATACAGATACGCAGTATTTT. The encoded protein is CASNQLAGDTDTQYF. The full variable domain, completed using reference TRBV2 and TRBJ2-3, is EPEVTQTPSHQVTQMGQEVILRCVPISNHLYFYWYRQILGQKVEFLVSFYNNEISEKSEIFDDQFSVERPDGSNFTLKIRSTKLEDSAMYFCASNQLAGDTDTQYFGPGTRLTVL.

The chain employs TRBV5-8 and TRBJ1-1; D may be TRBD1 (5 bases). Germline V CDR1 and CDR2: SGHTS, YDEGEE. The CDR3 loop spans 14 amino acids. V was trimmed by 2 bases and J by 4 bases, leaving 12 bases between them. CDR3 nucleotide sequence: TGTGCCAGCAGCTTCCGCCAGGGCGGCACTGAAGCTTTCTTT. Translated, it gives CASSFRQGGTEAFF.

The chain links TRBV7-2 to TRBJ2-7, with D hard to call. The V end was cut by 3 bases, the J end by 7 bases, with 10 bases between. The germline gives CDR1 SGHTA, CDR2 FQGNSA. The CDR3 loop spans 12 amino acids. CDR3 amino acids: CASSFVTQEQYF. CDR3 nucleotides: TGTGCCAGCAGCTTTGTGACTCAAGAGCAGTACTTC.

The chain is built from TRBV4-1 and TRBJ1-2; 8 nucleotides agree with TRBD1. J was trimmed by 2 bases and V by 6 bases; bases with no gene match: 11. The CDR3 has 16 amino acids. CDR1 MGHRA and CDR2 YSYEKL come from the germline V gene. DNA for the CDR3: TGCGCCAGCAGGCTCGACAGGGGCCCTCTCAACTATGGCTACACCTTC. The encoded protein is CASRLDRGPLNYGYTF.

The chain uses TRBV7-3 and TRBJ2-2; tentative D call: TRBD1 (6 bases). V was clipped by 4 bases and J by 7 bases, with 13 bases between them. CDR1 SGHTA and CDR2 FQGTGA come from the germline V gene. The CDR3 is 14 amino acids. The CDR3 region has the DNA TGTGCCAGCAGCTCCACAGGGAATGGCGGGGAGCTGTTTTTT. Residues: CASSSTGNGGELFF.

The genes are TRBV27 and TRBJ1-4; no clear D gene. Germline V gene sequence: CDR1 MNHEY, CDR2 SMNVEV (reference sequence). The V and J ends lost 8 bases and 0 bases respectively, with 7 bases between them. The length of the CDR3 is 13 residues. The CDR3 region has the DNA TGTGCCAGCTACGGGGCAACTAATGAAAAACTGTTTTTT. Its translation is CASYGATNEKLFF.

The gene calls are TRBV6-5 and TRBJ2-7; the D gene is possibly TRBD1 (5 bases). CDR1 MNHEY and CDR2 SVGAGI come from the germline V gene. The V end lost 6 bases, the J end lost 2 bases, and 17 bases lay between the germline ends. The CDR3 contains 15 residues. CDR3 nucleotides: TGTGCCAGCAGCAAGCCTAGGACACCACCCTACGAGCAGTACTTC. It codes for CASSKPRTPPYEQYF.

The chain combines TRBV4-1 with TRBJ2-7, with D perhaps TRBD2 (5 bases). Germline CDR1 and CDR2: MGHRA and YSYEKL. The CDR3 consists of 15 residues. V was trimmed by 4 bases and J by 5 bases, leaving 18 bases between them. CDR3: CASSPLVPGSNEQYF. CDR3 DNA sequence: TGCGCCAGCAGCCCGTTAGTTCCGGGATCCAACGAGCAGTACTTC.

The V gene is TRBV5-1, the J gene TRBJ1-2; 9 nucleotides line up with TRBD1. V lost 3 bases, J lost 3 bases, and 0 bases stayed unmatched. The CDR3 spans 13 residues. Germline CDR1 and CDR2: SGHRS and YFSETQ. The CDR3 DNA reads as TGCGCCAGCAGCTGGGACAGGGACTATGGCTACACCTTC. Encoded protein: CASSWDRDYGYTF.

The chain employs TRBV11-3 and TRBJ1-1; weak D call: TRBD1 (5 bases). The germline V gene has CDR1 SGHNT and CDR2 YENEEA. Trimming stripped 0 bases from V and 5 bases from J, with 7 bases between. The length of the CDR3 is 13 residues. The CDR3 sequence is CASSLEAGTEAFF. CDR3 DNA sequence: TGTGCCAGCAGCTTAGAGGCAGGGACTGAAGCTTTCTTT. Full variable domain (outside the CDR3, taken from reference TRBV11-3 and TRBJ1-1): EAGVVQSPRYKIIEKKQPVAFWCNPISGHNTLYWYLQNLGQGPELLIRYENEEAVDDSQLPKDRFSAERLKGVDSTLKIQPAELGDSAVYLCASSLEAGTEAFFGQGTRLTVV.

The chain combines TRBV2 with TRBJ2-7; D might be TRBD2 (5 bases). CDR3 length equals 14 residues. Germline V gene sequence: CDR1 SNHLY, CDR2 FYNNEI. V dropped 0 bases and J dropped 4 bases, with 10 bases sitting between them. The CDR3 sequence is CASSEALRRYEQYF. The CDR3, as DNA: TGTGCCAGCAGTGAAGCGCTTCGGAGGTACGAGCAGTACTTC.

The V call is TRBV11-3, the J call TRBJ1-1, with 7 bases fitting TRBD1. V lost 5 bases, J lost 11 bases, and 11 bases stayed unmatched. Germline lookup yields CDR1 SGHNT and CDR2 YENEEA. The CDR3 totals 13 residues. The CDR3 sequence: CASSPSAGGHAFF. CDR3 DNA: TGTGCCAGCAGCCCGTCGGCAGGGGGGCACGCTTTCTTT.

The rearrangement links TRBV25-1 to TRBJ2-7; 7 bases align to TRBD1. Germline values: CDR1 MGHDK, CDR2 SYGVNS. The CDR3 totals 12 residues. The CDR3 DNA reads TGTGCTACAACGGCTGGGACAGATAAGCAGTACTTC. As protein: CATTAGTDKQYF.

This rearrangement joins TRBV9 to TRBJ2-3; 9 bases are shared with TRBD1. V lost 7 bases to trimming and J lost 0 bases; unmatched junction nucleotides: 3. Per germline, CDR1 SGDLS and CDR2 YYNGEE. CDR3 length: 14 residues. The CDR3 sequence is CASSGTGSTDTQYF. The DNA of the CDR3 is TGTGCCAGCTCCGGGACAGGGAGCACAGATACGCAGTATTTT.

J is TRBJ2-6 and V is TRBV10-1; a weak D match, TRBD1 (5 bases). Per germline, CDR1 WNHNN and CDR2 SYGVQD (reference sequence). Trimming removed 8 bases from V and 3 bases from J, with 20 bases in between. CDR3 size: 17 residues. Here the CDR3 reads CASSETVLLNGANVLTF. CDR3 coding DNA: TGCGCCAGCTCGGAGACAGTCTTATTGAATGGGGCCAACGTCCTGACTTTC.

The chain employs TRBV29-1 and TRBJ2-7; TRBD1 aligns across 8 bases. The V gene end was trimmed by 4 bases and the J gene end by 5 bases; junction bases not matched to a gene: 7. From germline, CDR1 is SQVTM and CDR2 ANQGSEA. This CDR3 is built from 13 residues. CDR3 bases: TGCAGCGTTGCCCGACAGGGGTCACACGAGCAGTACTTC. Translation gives CSVARQGSHEQYF.

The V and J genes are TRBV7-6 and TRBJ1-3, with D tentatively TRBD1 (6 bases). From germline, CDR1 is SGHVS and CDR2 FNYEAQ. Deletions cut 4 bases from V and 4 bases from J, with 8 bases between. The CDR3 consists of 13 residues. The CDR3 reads CASSSGQGNTIYF. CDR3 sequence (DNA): TGTGCCAGCAGCTCGGGACAAGGAAACACCATATATTTT.

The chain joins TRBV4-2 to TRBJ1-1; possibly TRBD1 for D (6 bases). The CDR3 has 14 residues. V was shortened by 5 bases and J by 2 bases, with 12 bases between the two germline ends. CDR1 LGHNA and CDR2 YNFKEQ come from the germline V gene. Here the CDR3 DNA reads TGTGCCAGCAGCGCAGCAGGGGTTAACACTGAAGCTTTCTTT. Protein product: CASSAAGVNTEAFF.

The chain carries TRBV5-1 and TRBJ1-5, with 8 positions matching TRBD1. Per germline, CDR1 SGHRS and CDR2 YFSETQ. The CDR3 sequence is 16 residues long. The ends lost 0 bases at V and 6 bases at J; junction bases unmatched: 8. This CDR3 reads CASSLGDSGGVQPQHF. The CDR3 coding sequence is TGCGCCAGCAGCTTGGGGGACTCAGGGGGCGTTCAGCCCCAGCATTTT.

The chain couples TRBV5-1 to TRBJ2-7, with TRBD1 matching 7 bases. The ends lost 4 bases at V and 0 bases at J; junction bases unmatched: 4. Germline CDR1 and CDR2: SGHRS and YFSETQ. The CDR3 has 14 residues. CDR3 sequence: CASSPGQSSYEQYF. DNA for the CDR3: TGCGCCAGCAGCCCGGGACAGAGCTCCTACGAGCAGTACTTC.

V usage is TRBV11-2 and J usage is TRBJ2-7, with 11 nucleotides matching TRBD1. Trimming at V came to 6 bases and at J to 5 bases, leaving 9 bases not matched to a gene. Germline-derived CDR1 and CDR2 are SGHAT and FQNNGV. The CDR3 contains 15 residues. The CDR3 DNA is TGTGCCAGCAGACCTAACCGGGACAGGGGGAACGAGCAGTACTTC. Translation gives CASRPNRDRGNEQYF.

The CDR3 is CASRSRNYGYTF. The CDR3 region has the DNA TGTGCCAGCAGGTCCCGTAACTATGGCTACACCTTC. The rearrangement links TRBV25-1 to TRBJ1-2; D remains unclear. The CDR3 has 12 amino acids. V dropped 6 bases and J dropped 1 base, with 6 bases sitting between them. Germline CDR1 and CDR2: MGHDK and SYGVNS.

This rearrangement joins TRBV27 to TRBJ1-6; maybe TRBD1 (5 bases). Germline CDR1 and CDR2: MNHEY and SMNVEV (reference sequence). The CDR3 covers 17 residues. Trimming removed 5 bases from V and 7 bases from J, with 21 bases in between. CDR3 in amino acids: CASSPSVGTGRNSPLHF. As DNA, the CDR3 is TGTGCCAGCAGTCCCTCTGTGGGGACTGGGCGAAATTCACCCCTCCACTTT.

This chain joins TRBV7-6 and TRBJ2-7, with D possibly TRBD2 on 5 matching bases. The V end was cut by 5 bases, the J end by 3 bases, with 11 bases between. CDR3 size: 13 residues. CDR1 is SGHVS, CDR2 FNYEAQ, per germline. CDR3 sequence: CASSEGAGYEQYF. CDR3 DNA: TGTGCCAGCAGCGAAGGCGCGGGCTACGAGCAGTACTTC.